This T cell receptor (beta chain) was sequenced for a study of cytomegalovirus exposure and HLA in healthy donors. On this clone itself: Its antigen is not known.

Germline trimming cut 4 bases from V and 2 bases from J; bases unmatched to any gene: 5. Per germline, CDR1 SGHRS and CDR2 YFSETQ. The CDR3 consists of 14 residues. Study-wide results and limits: Accurate prediction of most subjects' HLA-A and HLA-B alleles from TCR beta sequences was reported. Highly shared variants forming one cluster were likely a sequencing artifact. With further analysis later on, most CMV-associated TCR beta chains appeared HLA-restricted. It was reported that the classifier diagnosed cytomegalovirus status with high specificity and sensitivity in both the original and validation cohorts.

The study ran its PCR with 60 Vbeta and 13 Jbeta primers. Using immunoSEQ multiplex PCR, the repertoire was profiled, and TCRdb retains in-frame clones only, with some absent. The sample contains around 200,000 clones, 75% to 85% of which appear only once. The sequence was collected from a boy aged 5 to 17 in good health and CMV-seronegative. Sequencing was performed on PBMCs. This sequence joins TRBV5-1 and TRBJ1-1; TRBD1 matches 7 bases. The DNA for the CDR3 is TGCGCCAGCAGCAGGGTAGGGGGCAACACTGAAGCTTTCTTT. Its translation is CASSRVGGNTEAFF.